The rows below give T cell receptor beta chains drawn from one sample of a study of blood T cell repertoires in COVID-19. Generated by immunoSEQ multiplex PCR, the TCRdb table keeps only in-frame clones and is missing some. The repertoire holds a few hundred thousand clones, with around 84% as singletons. Sequenced: peripheral blood. The receptors derive from a man in his fifties who had recovered from COVID-19. Each CDR3 is given with its conserved first and last residue. D genes are given only for firm matches. Where a row states a size, it is once, few, many or the class of an expanded clone; other rows omit it.

size | J | V | D | CDR3 | DNA
- | TRBJ1-3 | TRBV5-1 | - | CASSFADSGNTIYF | TGCGCCAGCAGCTTTGCGGACTCTGGAAACACCATATATTTT
once | TRBJ2-1 | TRBV7-9 | - | CASTKWVGQNINNEQFF | TGTGCCAGCACCAAGTGGGTGGGGCAGAACATAAACAATGAGCAGTTCTTC
- | TRBJ2-1 | TRBV28 | TRBD2 | CASRGAGAAYNEQFF | TGTGCCAGCAGAGGAGCGGGAGCCGCCTACAATGAGCAGTTCTTC
- | TRBJ2-1 | TRBV6-6 | - | CASSYQGVISYNEQFF | TGTGCCAGCAGTTACCAAGGGGTAATTTCCTACAATGAGCAGTTCTTC
- | TRBJ2-3 | TRBV15 | TRBD1 | CATSTRQGGETDTQYF | TGTGCCACCAGCACCCGACAGGGGGGTGAGACAGATACGCAGTATTTT
- | TRBJ2-2 | TRBV5-1 | - | CASSFGQRPGELFF | TGCGCCAGCAGCTTTGGGCAGCGGCCCGGGGAGCTGTTTTTT
- | TRBJ2-2 | TRBV6-5 | - | CASRPPRAGELFF | TGTGCCAGCAGGCCGCCGAGGGCCGGGGAGCTGTTTTTT
- | TRBJ1-2 | TRBV12-3/TRBV12-4 | - | CASSPDYYGYTF | TGTGCCAGCAGCCCCGACTACTATGGCTACACCTTC
- | TRBJ2-7 | TRBV18 | TRBD2 | CASSPGLPGLGTEQYF | TGTGCCAGCTCACCGGGCTTGCCGGGACTAGGGACCGAGCAGTACTTC
few | TRBJ2-7 | TRBV7-9 | - | CASSLYQTTSSYEQYF | TGTGCCAGCAGCTTATATCAGACAACATCCTCCTACGAGCAGTACTTC